What follows is one TCR beta chain and its context. The data are from a study of blood T cell repertoires in COVID-19. Study in general: Acute and convalescent COVID-19 specimens originated in the United States, Italy and Spain. The analysed material was cDNA or gDNA that came from T cells, B-cell-depleted T cells, or PBMCs.

The authors' processing: From reference gene primer amplification, estimates of nucleated cell counts were derived. Using immunoSEQ multiplex PCR, the repertoire was profiled, and TCRdb retains in-frame clones only, with some absent. The DNA was the basis for D and trimming; V, J and clone size are from that table. The sample comprises some 110,000 clones, 85% of which are singletons, and 4% to 5% rests with the top ten. Germline V lookup: CDR1 LNHDA, CDR2 SQIVND (reference sequence). The V end was cut by 6 bases, the J end by 6 bases, with 15 bases between. The length of the CDR3 is 14 residues. The V call is TRBV19, the J call TRBJ1-5; D may be TRBD1 (6 bases). Specimen: peripheral blood. The clonotype comes from a man over 45 with acute or convalescent COVID-19. CDR3 amino acids: CASSNRDFGQPQHF. In nucleotides, the CDR3 is TGTGCCAGTAGCAACAGGGATTTCGGTCAGCCCCAGCATTTT.